This is a list of T cell receptor beta chains from one sample in a study of blood T cell repertoires in COVID-19. The assay was immunoSEQ multiplex PCR, and TCRdb's table has in-frame clones only and misses some. This table holds over 200,000 clones, 90% found once. Sequencing was performed on peripheral blood. These receptor sequences come from a man aged 30 to 45 with COVID-19, enrolled during active disease. CDR3s include the opening cysteine and the closing phenylalanine or tryptophan. D genes are given only for firm matches. Clone sizes are given selectively: once, few, many, or a class where the clone is expanded.

V	J	D	size	DNA	CDR3
TRBV5-1	TRBJ1-6	TRBD1	NA	TGCGCCAGCAGCCCTCGGACAGGGGGCCTCGGTTCACCCCTCCACTTT	CASSPRTGGLGSPLHF
TRBV5-6	TRBJ2-3	TRBD2	NA	TGTGCCAGCAGCTCCTATAGCGGGGGGGCGACAGATACGCAGTATTTT	CASSSYSGGATDTQYF
TRBV6-5	TRBJ1-2	NA	NA	TGTGCCAGCAGTCCCCGGGGTTGGTATGGCTACACCTTC	CASSPRGWYGYTF
TRBV27	TRBJ2-7	NA	NA	TGTGCCAGCAGTTTATTTTACAGGGACGAGCAGTACTTC	CASSLFYRDEQYF
TRBV29-1	TRBJ2-1	NA	NA	TGCAGCGTTGCGGAAGCAGGATCCTACAATGAGCAGTTCTTC	CSVAEAGSYNEQFF
TRBV20-1	TRBJ1-1	NA	NA	TGCAGTGTCCGGGGTTACACTGAAGCTTTCTTT	CSVRGYTEAFF
TRBV19	TRBJ1-2	TRBD1	NA	TGTGCCAGTAGTATTACAGGGGGTAACTATGGCTACACCTTC	CASSITGGNYGYTF
TRBV4-2	TRBJ2-3	NA	NA	TGTGCCAGCAGCCAAGACGCCCAGGGCGCTACGCAGTATTTT	CASSQDAQGATQYF
TRBV4-1	TRBJ2-7	TRBD1	NA	TGCGCCAGCAGCCAAGGACAGGGGGCCGCCTACGAGCAGTACTTC	CASSQGQGAAYEQYF
TRBV3-1/TRBV3-2	TRBJ1-2	NA	few	TGTGCCAGCAGCCACCCCGGGACTAACTATGGCTACACCTTC	CASSHPGTNYGYTF
TRBV19	TRBJ1-5	TRBD1	few	TGTGCCAGTAGTGGAAAAGACAGGGGAACATCCTATAGCAATCAGCCCCAGCATTTT	CASSGKDRGTSYSNQPQHF
TRBV28	TRBJ1-1	NA	NA	TGTGCCAGCGGGGGGGGAGTACGTAACACTGAAGCTTTCTTT	CASGGGVRNTEAFF
TRBV19	TRBJ1-5	NA	few	TGTGCCAGTAGTATAGGGCGGGACAATCAGCCCCAGCATTTT	CASSIGRDNQPQHF
TRBV25-1	TRBJ2-3	NA	NA	TGTGCCAGCAGTTTACAGGGGTGGGGGGCAGATACGCAGTATTTT	CASSLQGWGADTQYF
TRBV29-1	TRBJ1-1	NA	NA	TGCAGCGGCCGCTTCGGGGACACTGAAGCTTTCTTT	CSGRFGDTEAFF
TRBV20-1	TRBJ1-5	NA	NA	TGCAGTGCTAGTCAAGGCAGGGGTGGTCAGCCCCAGCATTTT	CSASQGRGGQPQHF
TRBV19	TRBJ2-3	TRBD2	NA	TGTGCCAGTAGGGGACCCCCGGGACTAGCGGGGAGCACAGATACGCAGTATTTT	CASRGPPGLAGSTDTQYF
TRBV6-5	TRBJ1-6	NA	NA	TGTGCCAGCAGTCAGTATGATTCACCCCTCCACTTT	CASSQYDSPLHF
TRBV20-1	TRBJ2-1	NA	NA	TGCAGCCAGGGGCGCCCTTTTGAGCAGTTCTTC	CSQGRPFEQFF
TRBV19	TRBJ2-7	TRBD1	NA	TGTGCCAGTAGTATCGAGGACAGGGTGTGGGAGCAGTACTTC	CASSIEDRVWEQYF
TRBV5-6	TRBJ1-5	NA	NA	TGTGCCAGCAGTTTGGGGGGGCTGAATCAGCCCCAGCATTTT	CASSLGGLNQPQHF
TRBV7-9	TRBJ1-4	NA	NA	TGTGCCAGCAGCCGTGCCGGTCCGGAAAAACTGTTTTTT	CASSRAGPEKLFF
TRBV12-5	TRBJ1-2	TRBD1	NA	TGTGCTAGTGGTTTGGTCGTAGGGGGACAGAGGAACTATGGCTACACCTTC	CASGLVVGGQRNYGYTF
TRBV4-3	TRBJ2-1	TRBD2	NA	TGCGCCAGCAGCCAAGCCGGACTAGCGGGGGCCGAGCAGTTCTTC	CASSQAGLAGAEQFF
TRBV29-1	TRBJ2-2	TRBD1	NA	TGCAGCGTCGGGACAGGGGATATCGCCGGGGAGCTGTTTTTT	CSVGTGDIAGELFF
TRBV14	TRBJ2-3	TRBD2	NA	TGTGCCAGCAGCCAAGACACAACCAGCGGGGTTGGGGCAGATACGCAGTATTTT	CASSQDTTSGVGADTQYF
TRBV28	TRBJ1-1	NA	NA	TGTGCCAGCAGTTTAAAAGGGGCGAAAACTGAAGCTTTCTTT	CASSLKGAKTEAFF
TRBV19	TRBJ1-5	TRBD1	NA	TGTGCCAGTAGAAACCCGGGACAGGGGGACCATCAGCCCCAGCATTTT	CASRNPGQGDHQPQHF
TRBV6-2/TRBV6-3	TRBJ1-2	TRBD1	NA	TGTGCCAGCAGCGACGGACAGGGGTTAGGCTACACCTTC	CASSDGQGLGYTF
TRBV28	TRBJ2-7	TRBD1	NA	TGTGCCAGCAGTTTACCCCAGGGGGCTTACGAGCAGTACTTC	CASSLPQGAYEQYF
TRBV7-3	TRBJ2-1	TRBD1	NA	TGTGCCAGCAGCTACCAGGGGGCGCCTTACAATGAGCAGTTCTTC	CASSYQGAPYNEQFF
TRBV18	TRBJ2-7	TRBD2	NA	TGTGCCAGCTCACCATTTACTAGCGGATACGAGCAGTACTTC	CASSPFTSGYEQYF
TRBV27	TRBJ1-6	NA	NA	TGTGCCAGCGGTGTCCCGGACAGCTATAATTCACCCCTCCACTTT	CASGVPDSYNSPLHF
TRBV30	TRBJ2-1	NA	once	TGTGCCTCGGACAGAACCTCCTACAATGAGCAGTTCTTC	CASDRTSYNEQFF
TRBV18	TRBJ2-1	NA	NA	TGTGCCAGCTCACCTCCAGCGGGCAACTACAATGAGCAGTTCTTC	CASSPPAGNYNEQFF
TRBV3-1/TRBV3-2	TRBJ2-2	NA	once	TGTGCCAGCAGGGACTTCCGGATCTTATCGGAGCTGTTTTTT	CASRDFRILSELFF
TRBV9	TRBJ2-5	NA	NA	TGTGCCAGCAGCGTAGCGCTATACGACCAAGAGACCCAGTACTTC	CASSVALYDQETQYF
TRBV27	TRBJ1-1	TRBD1	NA	TGTGCCAGCAGTCCCATCGGCAGGGGGGACTCGAACACTGAAGCTTTCTTT	CASSPIGRGDSNTEAFF
TRBV4-1	TRBJ1-2	NA	NA	TGCGCCAGCAGCCAAGATAGAACAGACAACTATGGCTACACCTTC	CASSQDRTDNYGYTF
TRBV19	TRBJ2-7	NA	NA	TGTGCCAGCAGACTTCGCAGTATGAGCTCCTACGAGCAGTACTTC	CASRLRSMSSYEQYF
TRBV4-2	TRBJ1-2	NA	once	TGTGCCAGCAGCCAAGAGTGGCAGGGGTTCTATGGCTACACCTTC	CASSQEWQGFYGYTF
TRBV6-5	TRBJ1-6	TRBD1	NA	TGTGCCAGCAGTCACTGGACAGGGGACTCACCCCTCCACTTT	CASSHWTGDSPLHF
TRBV19	TRBJ1-5	TRBD1	NA	TGTGCCAGTAGTAACCGACAGGGAACGTCGTGGCAGCCCCAGCATTTT	CASSNRQGTSWQPQHF
TRBV14	TRBJ1-3	NA	NA	TGTGCCAGCAGCCAAGTATTAACTGGAAACACCATATATTTT	CASSQVLTGNTIYF
TRBV6-5	TRBJ1-5	TRBD1	NA	TGTGCCAGCAGTCCCGGGACAGGGAACAATCAGCCCCAGCATTTT	CASSPGTGNNQPQHF
TRBV7-3	TRBJ1-5	NA	NA	TGTGCCAGCAGCCTCCGGAGCAATCAGCCCCAGCATTTT	CASSLRSNQPQHF
TRBV10-3	TRBJ1-2	TRBD1	NA	TGTGCCATCAGGGACCAGGGGGACCTATATGGCTACACCTTC	CAIRDQGDLYGYTF